The 5 T cell receptor beta chains in this list originate from one sample, sequenced in a study of breast tumors, draining lymph nodes, adjacent tissues. Breast cancer patients provided tissue from their axillary draining lymph nodes. MiXCR was run by TCRdb on the multiplex PCR reads, yielding one entry per CDR3 protein. The table has 100,000 to 150,000 distinct CDR3 sequences, 20% seen once. Material: axillary lymph node tissue. Every receptor here comes from a female donor with breast cancer. Some clones in this sample may be carry-over from other donors' samples.

Comment on this clonotype: At one end, the junction sequence differs from germline, possibly due to a read error. The rearrangement joins TRBV29-1 to TRBJ2-7, with TRBD1 as a possible D gene (6 bases). This CDR3 comprises 13 residues. Germline values: CDR1 SQVTM, CDR2 ANQGSEA. The CDR3 DNA follows: TGCAGCGCTGAGACAGGCACCCCCTATGAGCAGTACTTC. It encodes CSAETGTPYEQYF.

In this sample, this clonotype turned up many times. The J gene is TRBJ2-2, the V gene TRBV18; 7 bases are a match to TRBD1. Germline V CDR1 and CDR2: KGHSH, LQKENI. CDR3 length equals 14 residues. V was clipped by 5 bases and J by 5 bases; unmatched bases: 5. The CDR3 reads CASSRQGWTGELFF. DNA of the CDR3: TGTGCCAGCTCAAGACAGGGATGGACCGGGGAGCTGTTTTTT.

This clonotype was detected many times. The chain recombines TRBV30 with TRBJ1-4; D not resolved. The CDR3 contains 14 residues. Trimming removed 4 bases from V and 4 bases from J, with 13 bases in between. The germline CDR1 and CDR2 sequences are GTSNPN and SVGIG (reference sequence). CDR3: CAWNVGGSNEKLFF. CDR3 bases: TGTGCCTGGAACGTAGGAGGGAGTAATGAAAAACTGTTTTTT. Supplemented by reference TRBV30 and TRBJ1-4, the full variable domain reads SQTIHQWPATLVQPVGSPLSLECTVEGTSNPNLYWYRQAAGRGLQLLFYSVGIGQISSEVPQNLSASRPQDRQFILSSKKLLLSDSGFYLCAWNVGGSNEKLFFGSGTQLSVL.

This clonotype was seen more than once but under ten times. This rearrangement joins TRBV5-1 to TRBJ2-5; D is possibly TRBD1 (6 bases). This CDR3 is built from 13 residues. V was trimmed by 0 bases and J by 3 bases, leaving 6 bases between them. CDR1 and CDR2 (germline): SGHRS, YFSETQ. CDR3 residues: CASSLEGEETQYF. For the CDR3, the DNA is TGCGCCAGCAGCTTGGAGGGGGAAGAGACCCAGTACTTC.

This clonotype has a count of ten or more. The V gene is TRBV30, the J gene TRBJ2-7; D unresolved. CDR1 GTSNPN and CDR2 SVGIG come from the germline V gene (reference sequence). This CDR3 contains 11 residues. V was shortened by 1 base and J by 7 bases, with 8 bases between the two germline ends. The CDR3 region is CAWSDVREQYF. The CDR3 DNA reads as TGTGCCTGGAGTGACGTGAGGGAGCAGTACTTC.